The rows below give T cell receptor beta chains drawn from one sample of a study of Ad26.COV2.S vaccination and SARS-CoV-2 variants. Here immunoSEQ multiplex PCR was the method, and the copy in TCRdb shows in-frame clones only, minus some. The profile shows fewer than 150,000 clones, about nine tenths of them singletons. The material was peripheral blood, obtained after recovery from COVID-19. Receptor source: a human donor who had recovered from COVID-19. CDR3s include the opening cysteine and the closing phenylalanine or tryptophan. A D gene is named only where the DNA matches it firmly. The size of a clone is reported for some rows only, either as once, few or many, or as a class for expanded clones.

TRBJ2-3	once	TRBV7-6	-	TGTGCCAGCAGCGCATCCCCGCGGGATACGCAGTATTTT	CASSASPRDTQYF
TRBJ1-6	-	TRBV5-6	-	TGTGCCAGCAGCTTGTTGGGGGAGTCCTATAATTCACCCCTCCACTTT	CASSLLGESYNSPLHF
TRBJ2-7	-	TRBV18	TRBD2	TGTGCCAGCTCTAGAACCGGGACTAGCGGTTCCTACGAGCAGTACTTC	CASSRTGTSGSYEQYF
TRBJ2-7	-	TRBV3-1/TRBV3-2	-	TGTGCCAGCAGCCCGACAGGAGCCGGCTACGAGCAGTACTTC	CASSPTGAGYEQYF
TRBJ2-2	-	TRBV25-1	-	TGTGCCAGCAGTACTCAGGATGGCGGGGAGCTGTTTTTT	CASSTQDGGELFF
TRBJ1-6	-	TRBV28	-	TGTGCCAGCAGCCGTACAGTGGTCCCTCATAATTCACCCCTCCACTTT	CASSRTVVPHNSPLHF
TRBJ1-5	-	TRBV19	-	TGTGCCAGTAGCAGGTACGACAATCAGCCCCAGCATTTT	CASSRYDNQPQHF
TRBJ1-2	-	TRBV19	-	TGTGCCAGTACCCCGGATGGCTATGGCTACACCTTC	CASTPDGYGYTF
TRBJ2-3	-	TRBV18	TRBD2	TGTGCCAGCTCACCACTCGGACTAGCCAGAGATACGCAGTATTTT	CASSPLGLARDTQYF
TRBJ1-3	-	TRBV28	-	TGTGCCACCGGGTCAGGGTCCGGAAACACCATATATTTT	CATGSGSGNTIYF
TRBJ1-5	-	TRBV7-9	-	TGTGCCAGCAGAGACCAGAATCAGCCCCAGCATTTT	CASRDQNQPQHF
TRBJ1-1	-	TRBV29-1	-	TGCAGCGTAAAACTAACTGGGGTCCGCATGAACACTGAAGCTTTCTTT	CSVKLTGVRMNTEAFF
TRBJ2-1	-	TRBV10-2	-	TGCGCCAGCATCGACAGTTCTCTTTCCTACAATGAGCAGTTCTTC	CASIDSSLSYNEQFF
TRBJ1-1	-	TRBV5-1	TRBD1	TGCGCCAGCAGCCTCACAGGGGTCACTGAAGCTTTCTTT	CASSLTGVTEAFF
TRBJ1-2	-	TRBV9	TRBD1	TGTGCCAGCAGCGTAGCCCCGACAGGGACAAATGGCTACACCTTC	CASSVAPTGTNGYTF
TRBJ2-2	-	TRBV7-2	-	TGTGCCAGCAGCTTAGCGCCGAGGTCGAAACGGGCGAACACCGGGGAGCTGTTTTTT	CASSLAPRSKRANTGELFF
TRBJ2-2	-	TRBV5-1	TRBD1	TGCGCCAGCAGCTTCACAGGGGGCAGGGACACCGGGGAGCTGTTTTTT	CASSFTGGRDTGELFF
TRBJ1-1	-	TRBV6-5	-	TGTGCCAGCAGCTCCGGGTGGGGTAGGTCTGAAGCTTTCTTT	CASSSGWGRSEAFF